This TCR beta chain was documented in a study of shared clonotypes between healthy human individuals. At the level of the study: CD4 naive cells filled three plates per donor, CD4 memory three, CD8 naive two and CD8 memory one. Regarding the study as a whole: An effect of sequencing depth on clonotype sharing among donors was expected.

Deep-level assay runs were performed. The method was immunoSEQ multiplex PCR; TCRdb's version includes in-frame clones alone and lacks a portion of them. The sample lists approximately 340,000 clones, approximately 79% occurring once. V was pared by 8 bases and J by 7 bases, with 15 bases between. There are 12 residues in the CDR3. Germline lookup yields CDR1 MDHEN and CDR2 SYDVKM. Subsets obtained from CD4+ cells comprised CD45RA+ naive and CD45RA-negative memory cells. As concerns this clone: Antigen: not known.

V gene TRBV28 combines with J gene TRBJ2-7; D is possibly TRBD1 (6 bases). The source material was memory CD4+ T cells sorted from blood. Subset defined: CD45RA-negative fraction. This clonotype was obtained from a man aged 30 to 39 in good health. Here the CDR3 DNA reads TGTGCCAGCCGTCGGACAGCCGAAGAGCAGTACTTC. Protein sequence: CASRRTAEEQYF. Supplemented by reference TRBV28 and TRBJ2-7, the full variable domain reads DVKVTQSSRYLVKRTGEKVFLECVQDMDHENMFWYRQDPGLGLRLIYFSYDVKMKEKGDIPEGYSVSREKKERFSLILESASTNQTSMYLCASRRTAEEQYFGPGTRLTVT.